This T cell receptor (beta chain) was recovered during a study of blood T cell repertoires in COVID-19. TCRdb's table, derived via immunoSEQ multiplex PCR, lists solely in-frame clones and lacks some. The table records just over 300,000 clones, 89% of them present only once. V was trimmed by 3 bases and J by 7 bases, leaving 16 bases between them. The germline gives CDR1 KGHSH, CDR2 LQKENI. The CDR3 totals 15 residues. The source material was PBMCs or T cells enriched from blood (not recorded which). J is TRBJ2-1 and V is TRBV18; weak D call: TRBD1 (7 bases). This clonotype was obtained from a woman in her thirties or forties who had recovered from COVID-19. The CDR3 is CASSPNRGGRNEQFF. CDR3 coding DNA: TGTGCCAGCTCACCTAACAGGGGTGGGAGGAATGAGCAGTTCTTC.